The next 6 T cell receptor beta chains were all read from a single sample in a study of shared clonotypes between healthy human individuals. Some clones are missing from TCRdb's copy, which holds only in-frame ones; the method was immunoSEQ multiplex PCR. The sample shows roughly 2.4 million clones, about 94% of them seen only once. The specimen was naive CD4+ T cells sorted from blood. Subset in this sample: CD45RA+ positively selected. These receptors were obtained from a man between 18 and 35 years old in good health.

V usage is TRBV6-5 and J usage is TRBJ1-4; D call uncertain. This CDR3 spans 12 amino acids. Trimming cost V 6 bases and J 7 bases, with 9 bases left between them. Per the germline V gene, CDR1 is MNHEY and CDR2 is SVGAGI. CDR3 DNA: TGTGCCAGCAGCCGCCCCTTTGAAAAACTGTTTTTT. It specifies CASSRPFEKLFF.

V is TRBV6-1 and J is TRBJ1-2; the match to TRBD1 covers 9 bases. The CDR3 contains 13 residues. In germline, CDR1 is MNHNS, CDR2 SASEGT. The trim removed 8 bases at V and 8 bases at J, leaving 9 bases unmatched. In DNA, the CDR3 is TGTGCCAGCGTAGGGGAGGGACAGGGAGGCTACACCTTC. Its translation is CASVGEGQGGYTF.

Concerning this clone itself: The same CDR3 also results from other DNA sequences found in this sample. The chain joins TRBV5-6 to TRBJ2-3; D is ambiguous. Trimming cost V 5 bases and J 6 bases, with 7 bases left between them. The length of the CDR3 is 11 residues. CDR1 and CDR2 (germline): SGHDT, YYEEEE. The CDR3 nucleotides read TGTGCCAGCAGTCTCGGGGATACGCAGTATTTT. Residues: CASSLGDTQYF.

The chain uses TRBV19 and TRBJ1-6, with TRBD1 identical over 10 bases. The V segment lost 3 bases and the J segment 5 bases; nucleotides outside the gene matches: 1. Germline values: CDR1 LNHDA, CDR2 SQIVND (reference sequence). The CDR3 spans 15 residues. CDR3 sequence: CASSMGTGDNSPLHF. CDR3 nucleotides: TGTGCCAGTAGTATGGGGACAGGGGATAATTCACCCCTCCACTTT.

The CDR3 coding sequence is TGCAGCGTTGATTATCTTCCGACTAGCGTGGAAACCTCCTACGAGCAGTACTTC. Protein sequence: CSVDYLPTSVETSYEQYF. This chain links TRBV29-1 with TRBJ2-7, with TRBD2 matching 8 bases. V lost 3 bases to trimming and J lost 0 bases; unmatched junction nucleotides: 16. CDR1 SQVTM and CDR2 ANQGSEA come from the germline V gene. The CDR3 consists of 18 residues.

Turning to this clone: Other DNA sequences in the sample encode the same CDR3. The CDR3 region has the DNA TGTGCCAGCAGTCAGGGTGGCTATGGCTACACCTTC. It specifies CASSQGGYGYTF. The rearrangement links TRBV28 to TRBJ1-2; D is possibly TRBD1 (5 bases). CDR1 is MDHEN and CDR2 is SYDVKM in the germline V gene. V was pared by 5 bases and J by 4 bases, with 8 bases between. The CDR3 runs to 12 residues.